This T cell receptor (beta chain) was profiled in a study of shared clonotypes between healthy human individuals. Only in-frame clones appear in the TCRdb table, and some are missing; sequencing was by immunoSEQ multiplex PCR. The sample records over 850,000 clones, about 80% being singletons. The CDR3 has 14 amino acids. CDR1 is MGHDK, CDR2 SYGVNS, per germline. V was shortened by 4 bases and J by 2 bases, with 8 bases between the two germline ends. The TCR sequence derives from a man aged 18 to 30 in good health. Some clones in this sample may be carry-over from other donors' samples. Sequencing was done on a sample of memory CD4+ T cells from PBMCs. Subset reported: CD45RA-negative fraction. V usage is TRBV25-1 and J usage is TRBJ1-4; D might be TRBD1 (6 bases). The chain's CDR3 is CASSVQGTNEKLFF. The CDR3 region has the DNA TGTGCCAGCAGTGTCCAGGGGACTAATGAAAAACTGTTTTTT.